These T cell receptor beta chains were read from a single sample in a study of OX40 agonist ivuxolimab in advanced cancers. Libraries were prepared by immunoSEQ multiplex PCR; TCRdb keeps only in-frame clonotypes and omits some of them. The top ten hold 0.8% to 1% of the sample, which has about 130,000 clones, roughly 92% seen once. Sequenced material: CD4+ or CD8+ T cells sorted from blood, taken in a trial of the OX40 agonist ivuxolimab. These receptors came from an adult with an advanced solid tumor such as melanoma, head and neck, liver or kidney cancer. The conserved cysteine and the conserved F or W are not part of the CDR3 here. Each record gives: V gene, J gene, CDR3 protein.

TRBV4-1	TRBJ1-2	ASRPGSGGYT
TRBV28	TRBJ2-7	ASSEGDSSYEQY
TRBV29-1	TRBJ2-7	SVQGARGEQY
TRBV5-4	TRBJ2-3	ASSFLAGVTGNTQY
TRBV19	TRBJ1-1	ASSPADRGPEAF
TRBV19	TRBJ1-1	ASSLQGPTEAF
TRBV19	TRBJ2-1	ATSQGAGPSEQF
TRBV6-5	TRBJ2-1	ASSPKQGNEQF
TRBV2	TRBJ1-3	ASRETGSSGNTIY
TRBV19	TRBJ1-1	ASIGPRAGITEAF
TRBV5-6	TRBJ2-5	ASSLAKGRIETQY
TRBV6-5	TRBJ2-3	ASRIGLATDTQY
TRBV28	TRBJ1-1	ASSSPGQGASEAF
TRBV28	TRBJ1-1	ASSLGPTNTEAF
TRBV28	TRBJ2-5	ASSLYPETQY
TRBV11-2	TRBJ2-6	ASMATGANVLT
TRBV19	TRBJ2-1	ASRVGLAGVNEQF
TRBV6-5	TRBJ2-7	ASSYRLAGAYEQY
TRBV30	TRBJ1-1	AWSGGPMNTEAF
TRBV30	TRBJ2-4	AWSPRGGPPGNIQY
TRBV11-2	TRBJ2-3	ASSLSTGPDTQY
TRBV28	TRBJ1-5	ASSPGQFYQPQH
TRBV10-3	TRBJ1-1	AISPGQGVRNTEAF
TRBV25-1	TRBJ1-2	ASSPMGTNYGYT
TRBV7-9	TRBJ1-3	ASSIGGAGHGNTIY
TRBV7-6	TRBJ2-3	ASSPRVDTQY
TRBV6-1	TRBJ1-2	ASDRGDNYGYT
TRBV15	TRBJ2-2	ATSRDELAVDKNTGELF
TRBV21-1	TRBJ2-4	ASSKVEGKAKNIQY
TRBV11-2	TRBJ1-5	ASSAGGVGQPQH
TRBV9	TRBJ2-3	ASSPLGGRETDTQY